This T cell receptor (beta chain) comes out of a study of T cell changes during pregnancy in multiple sclerosis. The repertoire was sequenced with immunoSEQ multiplex PCR; TCRdb's copy has only in-frame clones and lacks some. Of about 18,000 clones in the sample, more than 80% are singletons; the top ten hold roughly 5.6%. Germline lookup yields CDR1 SGHRS and CDR2 YFSETQ. Trimming cost V 3 bases and J 8 bases; bases outside gene matches: 4. This CDR3 is 12 amino acids long. This material consisted of CD8+ T cells from peripheral blood mononuclear cells, taken in the third trimester of pregnancy. The V gene is TRBV5-1, the J gene TRBJ1-2, with 7 bases matching TRBD1. The receptor's source is a female donor in good health, enrolled as a control in a pregnancy study. The CDR3 sequence is CASSSKGAGYTF. The CDR3 DNA sequence: TGCGCCAGCAGCTCGAAGGGGGCCGGCTACACCTTC.